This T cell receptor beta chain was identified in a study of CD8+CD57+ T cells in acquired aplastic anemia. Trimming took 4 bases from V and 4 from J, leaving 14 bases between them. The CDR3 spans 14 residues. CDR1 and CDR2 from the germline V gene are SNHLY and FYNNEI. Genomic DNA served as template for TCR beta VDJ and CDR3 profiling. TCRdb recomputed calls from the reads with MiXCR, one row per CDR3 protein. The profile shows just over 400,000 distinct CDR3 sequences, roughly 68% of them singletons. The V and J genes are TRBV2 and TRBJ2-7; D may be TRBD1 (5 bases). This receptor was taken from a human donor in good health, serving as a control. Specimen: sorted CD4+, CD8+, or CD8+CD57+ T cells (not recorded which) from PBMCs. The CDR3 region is CASSVGDSRYEQYF. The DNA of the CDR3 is TGTGCCAGCAGTGTCGGTGACAGTAGATACGAGCAGTACTTC.